This T cell receptor beta chain was captured in a study of blood T cell repertoires in COVID-19. At the level of the study: There were acute and convalescent COVID-19 samples, and they came from the United States, Italy and Spain. PBMCs, B-cell-depleted T cells, or T cells provided the cDNA or gDNA that made up the material.

This CDR3 contains 13 residues. V was clipped by 5 bases and J by 4 bases, with 11 bases between them. Germline assignment: CDR1 MNHEY and CDR2 SVGAGI. As handled by the study authors: Amplification from reference gene primers served as the basis for estimated nucleated cell counts. TCRdb keeps only in-frame clones here, not all; method: immunoSEQ multiplex PCR. V and J calls plus clone size are reproduced from that table; the DNA served to infer D and trimming. Among fewer than 200,000 clones listed, roughly 90% were seen once. The sequence came from a man in his sixties with acute or convalescent COVID-19. This chain links TRBV6-5 with TRBJ1-2, with a possible D match to TRBD1 (6 bases). Sequenced: peripheral blood. CDR3 DNA sequence: TGTGCCAGCAGTCCCGGACAGTTCTATGGCTACACCTTC. This encodes CASSPGQFYGYTF.